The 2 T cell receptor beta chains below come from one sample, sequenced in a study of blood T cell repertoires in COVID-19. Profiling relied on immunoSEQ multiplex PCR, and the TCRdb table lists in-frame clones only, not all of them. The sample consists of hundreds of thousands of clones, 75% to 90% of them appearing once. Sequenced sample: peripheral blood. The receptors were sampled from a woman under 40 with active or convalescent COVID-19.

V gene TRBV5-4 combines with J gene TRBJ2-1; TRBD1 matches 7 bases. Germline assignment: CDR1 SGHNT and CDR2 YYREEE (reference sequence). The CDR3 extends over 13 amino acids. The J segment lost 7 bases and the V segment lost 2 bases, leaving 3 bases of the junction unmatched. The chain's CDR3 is CASSFGTANEQFF. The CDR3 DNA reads TGTGCCAGCAGCTTCGGGACAGCTAATGAGCAGTTCTTC. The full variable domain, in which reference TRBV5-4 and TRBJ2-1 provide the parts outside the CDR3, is ETGVTQSPTHLIKTRGQQVTLRCSSQSGHNTVSWYQQALGQGPQFIFQYYREEENGRGNFPPRFSGLQFPNYSSELNVNALELDDSALYLCASSFGTANEQFFGPGTRLTVL.

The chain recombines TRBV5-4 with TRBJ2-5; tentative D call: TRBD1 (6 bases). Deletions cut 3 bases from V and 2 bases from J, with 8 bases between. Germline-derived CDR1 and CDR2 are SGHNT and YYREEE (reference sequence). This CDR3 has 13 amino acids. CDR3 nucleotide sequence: TGTGCCAGCAGCTGGCAGGGGCAAGAGACCCAGTACTTC. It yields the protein CASSWQGQETQYF.